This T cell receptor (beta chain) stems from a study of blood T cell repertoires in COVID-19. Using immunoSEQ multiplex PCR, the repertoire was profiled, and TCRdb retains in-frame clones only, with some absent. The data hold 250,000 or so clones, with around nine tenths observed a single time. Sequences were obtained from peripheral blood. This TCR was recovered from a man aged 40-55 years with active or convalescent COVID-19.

The CDR3 DNA reads TGTGCCAGCAGACCTGGGACACCGAACTATGGCTACACCTTC. As protein: CASRPGTPNYGYTF. The chain recombines TRBV28 with TRBJ1-2, with a possible D match to TRBD1 (6 bases). The CDR3 is made up of 14 amino acids. V lost 6 bases and J lost 2, with 13 bases in between. Germline CDR1 reads MDHEN; CDR2 reads SYDVKM.